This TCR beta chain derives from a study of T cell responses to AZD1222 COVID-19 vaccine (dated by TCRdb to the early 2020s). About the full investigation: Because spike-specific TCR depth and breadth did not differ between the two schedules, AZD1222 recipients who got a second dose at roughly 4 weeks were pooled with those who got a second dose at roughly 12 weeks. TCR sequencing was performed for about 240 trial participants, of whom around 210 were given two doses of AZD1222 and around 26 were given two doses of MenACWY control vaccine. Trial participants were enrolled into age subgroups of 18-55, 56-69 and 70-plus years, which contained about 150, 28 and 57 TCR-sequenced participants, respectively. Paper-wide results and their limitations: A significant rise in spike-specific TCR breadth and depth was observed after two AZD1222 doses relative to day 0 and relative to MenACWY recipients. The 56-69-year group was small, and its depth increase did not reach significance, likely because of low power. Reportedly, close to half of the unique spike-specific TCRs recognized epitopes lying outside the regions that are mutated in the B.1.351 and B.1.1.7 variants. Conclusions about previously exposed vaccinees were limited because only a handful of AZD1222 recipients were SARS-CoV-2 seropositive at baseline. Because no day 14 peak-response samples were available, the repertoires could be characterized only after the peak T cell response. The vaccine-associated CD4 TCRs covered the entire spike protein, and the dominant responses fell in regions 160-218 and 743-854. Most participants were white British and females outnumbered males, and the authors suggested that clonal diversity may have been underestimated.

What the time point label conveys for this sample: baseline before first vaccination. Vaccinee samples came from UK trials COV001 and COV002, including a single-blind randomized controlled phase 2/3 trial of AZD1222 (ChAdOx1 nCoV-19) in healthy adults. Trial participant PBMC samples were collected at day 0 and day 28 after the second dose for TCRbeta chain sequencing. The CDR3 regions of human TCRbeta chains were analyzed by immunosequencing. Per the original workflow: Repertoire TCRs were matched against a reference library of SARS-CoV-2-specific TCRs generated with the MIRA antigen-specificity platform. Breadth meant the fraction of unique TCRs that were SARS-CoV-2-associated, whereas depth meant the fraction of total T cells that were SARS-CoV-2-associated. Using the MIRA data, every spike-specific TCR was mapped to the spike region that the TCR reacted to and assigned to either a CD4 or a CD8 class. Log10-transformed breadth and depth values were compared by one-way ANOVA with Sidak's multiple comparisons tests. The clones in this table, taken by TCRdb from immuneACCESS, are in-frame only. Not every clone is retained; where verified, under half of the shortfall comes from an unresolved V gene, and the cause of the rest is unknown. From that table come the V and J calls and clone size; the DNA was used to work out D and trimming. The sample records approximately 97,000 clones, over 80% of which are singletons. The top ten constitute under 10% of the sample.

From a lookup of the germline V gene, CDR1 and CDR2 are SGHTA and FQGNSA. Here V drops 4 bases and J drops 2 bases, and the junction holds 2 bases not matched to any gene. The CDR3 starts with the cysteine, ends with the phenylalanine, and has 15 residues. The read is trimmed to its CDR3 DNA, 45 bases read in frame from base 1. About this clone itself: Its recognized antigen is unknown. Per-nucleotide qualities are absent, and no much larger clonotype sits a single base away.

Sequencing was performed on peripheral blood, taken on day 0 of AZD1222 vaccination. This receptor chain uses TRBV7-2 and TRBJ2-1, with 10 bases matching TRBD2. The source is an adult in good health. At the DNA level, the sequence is TGTGCCAGCAGCTCACTAGCGGGGACCTACAATGAGCAGTTCTTC. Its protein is CASSSLAGTYNEQFF.